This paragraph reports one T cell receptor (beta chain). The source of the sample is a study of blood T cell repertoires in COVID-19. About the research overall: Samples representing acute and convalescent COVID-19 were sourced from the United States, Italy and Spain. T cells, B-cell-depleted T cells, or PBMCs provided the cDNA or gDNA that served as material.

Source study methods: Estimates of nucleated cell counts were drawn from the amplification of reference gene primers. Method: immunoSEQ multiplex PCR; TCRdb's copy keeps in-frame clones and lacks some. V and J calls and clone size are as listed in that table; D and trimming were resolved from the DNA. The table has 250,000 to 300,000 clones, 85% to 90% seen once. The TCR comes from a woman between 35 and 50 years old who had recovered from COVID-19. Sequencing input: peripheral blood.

The DNA of the CDR3 is TGTGCCAGCAGTTTAAGGGACAGGGGTTGGTATGAGCAGTTCTTC. Encoded protein: CASSLRDRGWYEQFF. This rearrangement joins TRBV28 to TRBJ2-1, with 10 nucleotides matching TRBD1. This CDR3 has 15 amino acids. V shed 2 bases and J 8 bases; nucleotides not matched to a gene: 6. Looked up from germline, CDR1 is MDHEN and CDR2 is SYDVKM.